The 7 T cell receptor beta chains below were found in one sample sequenced in a study of T cells after yellow fever vaccination. TCRdb reanalysed the 5' RACE reads using MiXCR and keeps one entry per CDR3 protein. The data hold about 320,000 distinct CDR3 sequences, with approximately 12% observed a single time. Sequences were derived from CD4+ T cells sorted from PBMCs, sampled 45 days after the yellow fever booster vaccination. These receptors all stem from a man younger than 35 who received the YFV17D yellow fever vaccine.

This clonotype was recorded many times. The rearrangement uses TRBV7-8 and TRBJ2-7; TRBD1 might be the D (7 bases). The CDR3 has 15 amino acids. Per the germline V gene, CDR1 is SGHVS and CDR2 is FQNEAQ. Trimming took 5 bases from V and 12 from J, leaving 26 bases between them. In nucleotides, the CDR3 is TGTGCCAGCAGCCCTGAGCCCCATCAGACAGGGAGGCCGTACTTC. It codes for CASSPEPHQTGRPYF.

This clonotype appeared a few times. The CDR3 nucleotides read TGCGCCAGCAGCTTGACAGGTTGGGGAAACACCATATATTTT. The encoded protein is CASSLTGWGNTIYF. This chain joins TRBV5-1 and TRBJ1-3, with TRBD1 as a possible D gene (5 bases). Trimming stripped 1 base from V and 4 bases from J, with 9 bases between. Germline CDR1 is SGHRS and CDR2 is YFSETQ. This CDR3 has 14 residues.

The chain has TRBV6-5 and TRBJ2-2; the match to TRBD2 covers 10 bases. The CDR3 has 15 amino acids. The V gene's germline CDR1 is MNHEY and CDR2 SVGAGI. After removal of 0 bases from V and 5 bases from J, the junction contained 0 bases not matched to a gene. CDR3 sequence: CASSYSAGGTGELFF. The DNA of the CDR3 is TGTGCCAGCAGTTACTCAGCGGGGGGGACCGGGGAGCTGTTTTTT.

This clonotype was detected ten times or more. This rearrangement joins TRBV12-3 or TRBV12-4 to TRBJ2-5, with 9 bases lining up with TRBD1. The CDR3 has 14 residues. V was pared by 3 bases and J by 4 bases, with 3 bases of the junction left unmatched. The CDR3 spells CASSFPDRGETQYF. The CDR3 DNA reads as TGTGCCAGCAGTTTCCCGGACAGGGGAGAGACCCAGTACTTC.

This clonotype was observed a few times. The V gene is TRBV10-2, the J gene TRBJ1-1, with 8 bases aligning to TRBD1. J lost 0 bases, V lost 4 bases, and 10 bases had no gene match. Germline V gene lookup returns CDR1 WSHSY and CDR2 SAAADI. This CDR3 comprises 17 residues. The CDR3 reads CASSVVTGDSMNTEAFF. The DNA for the CDR3 is TGCGCCAGCAGTGTTGTGACAGGGGATTCCATGAACACTGAAGCTTTCTTT.

This rearrangement joins TRBV5-4 to TRBJ1-1, with 10 bases identical to TRBD1. Trimming at V came to 2 bases and at J to 11 bases, leaving 9 bases not matched to a gene. CDR3 length: 14 amino acids. The V gene's germline CDR1 is SGHNT and CDR2 YYREEE (reference sequence). The CDR3 loop reads CASSFRDRGDRAFF. The CDR3 DNA reads TGTGCCAGCAGCTTCCGGGACAGGGGTGATCGCGCTTTCTTT.

This clonotype was detected a few times. V and J are TRBV18 and TRBJ1-6; TRBD1 matches 11 bases. The V gene's germline CDR1 is KGHSH and CDR2 LQKENI. V was clipped by 4 bases and J by 10 bases; unmatched bases: 9. The CDR3 consists of 16 residues. The CDR3 bases are TGTGCCAGCTCACTATCCGGGACAGGGGGATCCTCACCCCTCCACTTT. It is translated as CASSLSGTGGSSPLHF.